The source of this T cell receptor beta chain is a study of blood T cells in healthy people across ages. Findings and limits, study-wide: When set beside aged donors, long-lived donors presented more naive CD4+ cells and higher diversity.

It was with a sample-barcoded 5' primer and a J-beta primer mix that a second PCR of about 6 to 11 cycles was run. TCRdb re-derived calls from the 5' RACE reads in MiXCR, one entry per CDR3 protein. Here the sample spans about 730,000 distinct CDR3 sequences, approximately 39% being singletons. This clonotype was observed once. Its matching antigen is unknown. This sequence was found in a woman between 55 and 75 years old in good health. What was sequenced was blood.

CDR3 sequence: CSSISGPRSKNIQYF. Here the CDR3 DNA reads TGCAGTTCGATAAGCGGGCCCAGGTCCAAAAACATTCAGTACTTC. The V and J genes are TRBV20-1 and TRBJ2-4; maybe TRBD2 (6 bases). V was clipped by 8 bases and J by 2 bases, with 19 bases between them. Germline CDR1 and CDR2: DFQATT and SNEGSKA (reference sequence). The length of the CDR3 is 15 residues.